This entry concerns a single T cell receptor (beta chain). Its antigen is still unknown. The data originate from a study of post-analysis software for immune sequencing data. Turning to the study itself: Courses of disease covered relapsing-remitting, secondary progressive and progressive-relapsing multiple sclerosis. Points from the study as a whole: Patients showed TRBV5-6, TRBV5-1 and TRBV20-1 among 4 or 5 TRBV segments more frequent than in controls. Those with multiple sclerosis, the patient group, showed significantly lower normalized Chao1 diversity than controls.

Unique molecular identifiers featured in each of the TCR beta cDNA libraries. Researchers reported 400,000 to 550,000 cDNA molecules coming from roughly 0.93 to 9.6 million T cells. TCRdb re-called the PCR reads through MiXCR, storing one row per CDR3 protein. The data show about 500,000 distinct CDR3 sequences, approximately 46% seen once. Germline CDR1 LGHNA, CDR2 YNFKEQ. The CDR3 loop spans 14 amino acids. The receptor was isolated from a girl between 5 and 17 years old with multiple sclerosis. Source material: blood. The genes are TRBV4-2 and TRBJ2-7; possibly TRBD1 for D (5 bases). The closer fit of TRBJ2-5 to the DNA end suggests the J call may be wrong. The CDR3 is CASSQDKGVKTQYF. The CDR3, as DNA: TGTGCCAGCAGCCAAGATAAAGGGGTAAAGACCCAGTACTTC.